A single TCR beta chain is shown here with its context. Its antigen is not known. This entry is derived from a study of T cell responses to AZD1222 COVID-19 vaccine. Study-level results: Across the whole spike, CD4 TCRs peaked at regions 160-218 and 743-854. The donor group comprised mostly white British people and more females; the analysis possibly underestimated clonal diversity. Increases in Spike-specific TCR breadth and depth were seen after two AZD1222 doses.

Germline V gives CDR1 SGHRS, CDR2 YFSETQ. This CDR3 contains 17 residues. The V gene lost 5 bases and the J gene lost 1 base, with 22 bases spanning the gap. Produced via immunoSEQ multiplex PCR; TCRdb's table is partial and in-frame only. The data show some 130,000 clones, about 93% seen once. This TCR came from an adult in good health. The material sequenced was peripheral blood, taken on day 0 of AZD1222 vaccination. The chain has TRBV5-1 and TRBJ2-7; a possible D gene is TRBD1 (6 bases). CDR3 residues: CASSLQTQGITSYEQYF. The CDR3 DNA is TGCGCCAGCAGTTTGCAAACACAGGGTATAACTTCCTACGAGCAGTACTTC.